The 28 T cell receptor beta chains below were found in one sample sequenced in a study of cytomegalovirus exposure and HLA in healthy donors. 60 Vbeta and 13 Jbeta primers were used in PCR. Measured with immunoSEQ multiplex PCR; TCRdb has only the in-frame clones, and not every one. This table has roughly 140,000 clones, around 80% appearing once. The sample comprised PBMCs. All receptors derive from a man aged 30 to 45 in good health and CMV-seropositive.

This clone was found a few times. The gene calls are TRBV19 and TRBJ2-7, with 7 positions matching TRBD2. J gave up 4 bases and V 6 bases, and 9 bases lay outside the gene matches. Germline V gene sequence: CDR1 LNHDA, CDR2 SQIVND (reference sequence). The CDR3 runs to 14 residues. CDR3 amino acids: CASSPTAGDYEQYF. The CDR3 DNA reads as TGTGCCAGTAGCCCCACGGCGGGGGATTACGAGCAGTACTTC.

The J gene is TRBJ2-2, the V gene TRBV7-9, with no clear D. V dropped 2 bases and J dropped 1 base, with 5 bases sitting between them. The CDR3 is 14 amino acids. CDR1 and CDR2 (germline): SEHNR, FQNEAQ (reference sequence). DNA for the CDR3: TGTGCCAGCAGCTTAACAGTGAACACCGGGGAGCTGTTTTTT. Its translation is CASSLTVNTGELFF.

This sequence joins TRBV2 and TRBJ1-3; D remains ambiguous. In germline, CDR1 is SNHLY, CDR2 FYNNEI. CDR3 length equals 15 residues. The V end lost 4 bases, the J end lost 0 bases, and 10 bases lay between the germline ends. The CDR3 sequence is CASSAAGNSGNTIYF. In DNA, the CDR3 is TGTGCCAGCAGTGCCGCGGGCAACTCTGGAAACACCATATATTTT.

The rearrangement uses TRBV25-1 and TRBJ1-2, with 8 nucleotides matching TRBD1. With V trimmed by 7 bases and J by 4 bases, 11 bases remained unmatched. CDR3 length: 15 amino acids. Germline-derived CDR1 and CDR2 are MGHDK and SYGVNS. The CDR3 nucleotides are TGTGCCAGCATGGGACAGGCCCCTATACCCTATGGCTACACCTTC. Protein sequence: CASMGQAPIPYGYTF.

This chain uses TRBV11-2 with TRBJ2-5, with D perhaps TRBD1 (6 bases). V was pared by 4 bases and J by 4 bases, with 13 bases between. CDR3 length: 14 residues. The germline CDR1 and CDR2 sequences are SGHAT and FQNNGV. CDR3 loop: CASSWSGRGETQYF. In DNA form, the CDR3 reads TGTGCCAGCAGCTGGAGTGGCAGGGGAGAGACCCAGTACTTC.

The V call is TRBV11-2, the J call TRBJ2-5; possible D gene TRBD2, 5 bases. The CDR3 length is 15 residues. V was clipped by 4 bases and J by 5 bases, with 17 bases between them. Germline assignment: CDR1 SGHAT and CDR2 FQNNGV. Written as DNA, the CDR3 is TGTGCCAGCAGCTACGACGCCTCGGGAAGCGAGACCCAGTACTTC. Its translation is CASSYDASGSETQYF. The full variable domain, completed using reference TRBV11-2 and TRBJ2-5, is EAGVAQSPRYKIIEKRQSVAFWCNPISGHATLYWYQQILGQGPKLLIQFQNNGVVDDSQLPKDRFSAERLKGVDSTLKIQPAKLEDSAVYLCASSYDASGSETQYFGPGTRLLVL.

This clone was recorded once. The chain has TRBV11-2 and TRBJ2-3; no clear D gene. The CDR3 has 12 amino acids. CDR1 and CDR2 from the germline V gene are SGHAT and FQNNGV. Trimming left V 5 bases short and J 0 bases short, with 3 bases between. The CDR3 protein is CASSLSTDTQYF. For the CDR3, the DNA is TGTGCCAGCAGCCTAAGCACAGATACGCAGTATTTT.

The rearrangement joins TRBV27 to TRBJ2-7; 10 positions agree with TRBD1. The junction had 9 bases not matched to a gene; V was cut back by 7 bases and J by 6 bases. The germline V gene encodes CDR1 MNHEY and CDR2 SMNVEV (reference sequence). There are 14 residues in the CDR3. The CDR3 nucleotides are TGTGCCAGCACCCCGGGACAGGGGAACTTCGAGCAGTACTTC. Translated: CASTPGQGNFEQYF.

This clone was found a few times. The V gene is TRBV25-1, the J gene TRBJ2-5; D perhaps matches TRBD2 (6 bases). The CDR3 consists of 14 residues. Germline CDR1 MGHDK, CDR2 SYGVNS. V lost 8 bases, J lost 4 bases, and 17 bases lay in between. CDR3 loop: CASGLTGTGETQYF. The CDR3 DNA sequence: TGTGCCAGCGGACTAACCGGGACGGGAGAGACCCAGTACTTC.

V usage is TRBV19 and J usage is TRBJ1-1; the D gene is possibly TRBD1 (5 bases). V was shortened by 2 bases and J by 1 base, with 11 bases between the two germline ends. The CDR3 spans 15 residues. Per germline, CDR1 LNHDA and CDR2 SQIVND (reference sequence). The chain's CDR3 is CASSIKLQGNTEAFF. The CDR3 DNA reads TGTGCCAGTAGTATAAAATTGCAGGGGAACACTGAAGCTTTCTTT.

A few counts support this clone. V gene TRBV28 combines with J gene TRBJ2-5; D uncertain. Germline CDR1 reads MDHEN; CDR2 reads SYDVKM. The CDR3 length is 11 residues. The ends were cut back, 2 bases at V and 7 bases at J, with 5 bases in the middle. In DNA form, the CDR3 reads TGTGCCAGCAGTTTAGAGTTGACCCAGTACTTC. It codes for CASSLELTQYF.

The chain links TRBV7-2 to TRBJ2-2; 10 nucleotides agree with TRBD1. V was clipped by 7 bases and J by 7 bases; unmatched bases: 9. CDR3 length: 15 residues. CDR1 is SGHTA and CDR2 is FQGNSA in the germline V gene. The CDR3 reads CASNSTGGWGGELFF. CDR3 sequence (DNA): TGTGCCAGCAACTCGACAGGGGGCTGGGGCGGGGAGCTGTTTTTT.

The genes are TRBV18 and TRBJ2-3; the match to TRBD1 covers 8 bases. V lost 3 bases, J lost 3 bases, and 5 bases stayed unmatched. Germline V gene lookup returns CDR1 KGHSH and CDR2 LQKENI. CDR3 length equals 15 residues. The CDR3 protein is CASSPPGGKTDTQYF. In DNA form, the CDR3 reads TGTGCCAGCTCACCCCCAGGGGGCAAAACAGATACGCAGTATTTT.

This clone was seen a handful of times. The rearrangement links TRBV6-6 to TRBJ1-3; possibly TRBD1 for D (6 bases). The ends were cut back, 2 bases at V and 4 bases at J, with 12 bases in the middle. The CDR3 consists of 15 residues. Per germline, CDR1 MNHNY and CDR2 SVGAGI (reference sequence). The CDR3 is CASSYRGAEGNTIYF. Written as DNA, the CDR3 is TGTGCCAGCAGTTACCGGGGGGCGGAAGGAAACACCATATATTTT.

In regard to this clone: This specimen includes other DNA sequences encoding the same CDR3. The rearrangement joins TRBV28 to TRBJ2-2; D is perhaps TRBD2 (5 bases). The CDR3 contains 14 residues. Germline CDR1 reads MDHEN; CDR2 reads SYDVKM. Trimming pared 2 bases from V and 3 bases from J, leaving 7 bases between. The CDR3 DNA sequence: TGTGCCAGCAGTTTACGAGGGTACACCGGGGAGCTGTTTTTT. Its translation: CASSLRGYTGELFF.

The chain recombines TRBV7-6 with TRBJ2-2, with 15 bases identical to TRBD2. Germline V gene lookup returns CDR1 SGHVS and CDR2 FNYEAQ. CDR3 length: 20 residues. The trim removed 3 bases at V and 0 bases at J, leaving 8 bases unmatched. This CDR3 is CASSLAPGLAGGPNTGELFF. The DNA for the CDR3 is TGTGCCAGCAGCTTGGCCCCCGGACTAGCGGGAGGGCCGAACACCGGGGAGCTGTTTTTT.

This chain joins TRBV29-1 and TRBJ2-1; D may be TRBD1 (5 bases). Germline V lookup: CDR1 SQVTM, CDR2 ANQGSEA. CDR3 size: 12 residues. V gave up 6 bases and J gave up 6 bases, with 12 bases separating them. The CDR3 protein is CSVKQDLNEQFF. In nucleotides, the CDR3 is TGCAGCGTCAAACAGGACCTCAATGAGCAGTTCTTC.

The chain couples TRBV29-1 to TRBJ2-1; TRBD2 aligns across 7 bases. V lost 6 bases, J lost 8 bases, and 13 bases stayed unmatched. Germline lookup yields CDR1 SQVTM and CDR2 ANQGSEA. The CDR3 is 14 residues long. CDR3 nucleotides: TGCAGCGTCTTACTAGCGTCTTGGGCCGATGAGCAGTTCTTC. Residues: CSVLLASWADEQFF.

The table lists this clone with a count of one. The rearrangement joins TRBV30 to TRBJ1-2, with 7 bases fitting TRBD1. The CDR3 extends over 15 amino acids. Germline CDR1 and CDR2: GTSNPN and SVGIG (reference sequence). The V and J ends lost 1 base and 1 base, in that order; junction bases with no gene match: 6. CDR3 in amino acids: CAWSEGAGINYGYTF. CDR3 in DNA: TGTGCCTGGAGTGAGGGGGCAGGGATTAACTATGGCTACACCTTC.

This clone was detected once. CDR3 nucleotide sequence: TGTGCCAGCTCACCACTAGCGGAGGCTTACGAGCAGTACTTC. It codes for CASSPLAEAYEQYF. This chain joins TRBV18 and TRBJ2-7, with a weak D call TRBD2 (6 bases). The CDR3 is 14 residues long. The V and J ends lost 1 base and 4 bases respectively, with 11 bases between them. Germline assignment: CDR1 KGHSH and CDR2 LQKENI.

The J gene is TRBJ1-5, the V gene TRBV19; tentative D call: TRBD1 (5 bases). This CDR3 has 14 amino acids. The germline gives CDR1 LNHDA, CDR2 SQIVND (reference sequence). With 3 bases removed from V and 5 bases from J, the gap between germline ends came to 11 bases. The DNA for the CDR3 is TGTGCCAGTAGTATTCTCTCCAGGGATCAGCCCCAGCATTTT. Translated, it gives CASSILSRDQPQHF.

The rearrangement links TRBV7-9 to TRBJ2-2, with 14 bases matching TRBD2. The junction had 7 bases not matched to a gene; V was cut back by 2 bases and J by 2 bases. There are 19 residues in the CDR3. Germline CDR1 SEHNR, CDR2 FQNEAQ (reference sequence). The CDR3 coding sequence is TGTGCCAGCAGCTTACCAAAGGGACTAGCGGGAGAAAACACCGGGGAGCTGTTTTTT. Amino acids: CASSLPKGLAGENTGELFF.

The rearrangement joins TRBV5-4 to TRBJ2-3, with 7 positions matching TRBD2. The CDR3 runs to 15 residues. Germline CDR1 SGHNT, CDR2 YYREEE (reference sequence). The V gene end was trimmed by 0 bases and the J gene end by 4 bases; junction bases not matched to a gene: 5. Here the CDR3 reads CASSLVVAGADTQYF. CDR3 DNA sequence: TGTGCCAGCAGCTTGGTGGTAGCGGGTGCAGATACGCAGTATTTT. Complete variable domain (other parts from reference TRBV5-4 and TRBJ2-3): ETGVTQSPTHLIKTRGQQVTLRCSSQSGHNTVSWYQQALGQGPQFIFQYYREEENGRGNFPPRFSGLQFPNYSSELNVNALELDDSALYLCASSLVVAGADTQYFGPGTRLTVL.

The chain uses TRBV7-8 and TRBJ1-5; D possibly corresponds to TRBD1 (5 bases). Germline lookup yields CDR1 SGHVS and CDR2 FQNEAQ. Trimming removed 5 bases from V and 11 bases from J, with 16 bases in between. There are 13 residues in the CDR3. The CDR3 sequence is CASSPPGLRAQHF. In DNA form, the CDR3 reads TGTGCCAGCAGCCCACCGGGACTCAGGGCCCAGCATTTT.

This sequence joins TRBV6-1 and TRBJ2-3; tentatively, D is TRBD1 (5 bases). Trimming took off 7 bases at V and 8 bases at J, with 16 bases between the two ends. This CDR3 comprises 13 residues. Germline V gene data show CDR1 as MNHNS and CDR2 as SASEGT. CDR3 amino acids: CASTRLGQGTQYF. The CDR3 nucleotides are TGTGCCAGCACCCGACTCGGACAAGGTACGCAGTATTTT.

The chain links TRBV4-1 to TRBJ2-7, with 10 bases that match TRBD2. This CDR3 is built from 16 residues. Germline V gives CDR1 MGHRA, CDR2 YSYEKL. Trimming took 6 bases from V and 2 from J; bases not matched to a gene: 10. CDR3 nucleotides: TGCGCCAGCAGTCAACCTACAGCGGGGGGGACCTACGAGCAGTACTTC. Translation gives CASSQPTAGGTYEQYF.

The J gene is TRBJ1-1, the V gene TRBV27; maybe TRBD1 (6 bases). Germline V gene lookup returns CDR1 MNHEY and CDR2 SMNVEV (reference sequence). The CDR3 consists of 13 residues. The V and J ends lost 3 bases and 6 bases respectively, with 11 bases between them. CDR3 nucleotides: TGTGCCAGCAGTTTTTCGCAGGGGCCTGAAGCTTTCTTT. Translation gives CASSFSQGPEAFF.

This chain joins TRBV19 and TRBJ2-1, with 9 positions matching TRBD1. Germline trimming cut 1 base from V and 9 bases from J; bases unmatched to any gene: 4. Germline CDR1 reads LNHDA; CDR2 reads SQIVND (reference sequence). This CDR3 contains 14 residues. The CDR3 region has the DNA TGTGCCAGTAGTATAGGGGACAGGGCCACTGAGCAGTTCTTC. Protein product: CASSIGDRATEQFF.